The subject of this entry is one TCR beta chain. This entry belongs to a study of molecular identifiers for immune sequencing clone quantification. Between roughly 18,000 and 1,100,000 sorted cells, with 10%, 30% or 50% RNA, yielded naive CD8 libraries. Naive CD8 T cells were sorted as CD8+CD4-CCR7+CD45RA+. Methods described previously were used for bulk TCR libraries, and listed TCR primers were applied. TCRdb reprocessed the PCR reads with MiXCR, giving one entry per CDR3 protein. The sample lists 60,000 to 80,000 distinct CDR3 sequences; about 18% were seen once. The CDR3 runs 15 residues. The germline V gene has CDR1 LGHNA and CDR2 YSLEER. V was cut by 0 bases and J by 2 bases, with 8 bases left in between.

The sequenced material came from naive CD8+ T cells from blood, with Jurkat cell RNA spiked in. As for subset: FACS-sorted CD8+CD4-CCR7+CD45RA+ naive T cells. The chain combines TRBV4-3 with TRBJ2-1; TRBD2 is a possible D gene (5 bases). The sequence was collected from a human donor in good health. Some libraries in this study had Jurkat cell RNA spiked in. As DNA, the CDR3 is TGCGCCAGCAGCCAAGATCCGGGGACCTACAATGAGCAGTTCTTC. It yields the protein CASSQDPGTYNEQFF.